These 4 T cell receptor beta chains were sequenced from one sample in a study of CD8 T cells in Susac syndrome. After extraction with the RNeasy kit, roughly 0.5 to 1 ug of the RNA was reverse transcribed using random hexamers. MiXCR, run by TCRdb on the immunoSEQ multiplex PCR reads, gives a single entry per CDR3 protein. The data contain 150,000 to 200,000 distinct CDR3 sequences, 94% of them singletons. The sequenced sample consisted of CD4+ T cells from PBMCs. These receptors originate from a human donor with multiple sclerosis.

The V gene is TRBV12-3 or TRBV12-4, the J gene TRBJ2-3; the D is unclear. V lost 5 bases, J lost 4 bases, and 16 bases lay in between. The CDR3 is 15 amino acids. CDR3 protein: CASSLSIAGADTQYF. For the CDR3, the DNA is TGTGCCAGCAGTCTATCTATCGCCGGCGCAGATACGCAGTATTTT.

The rearrangement joins TRBV5-6 to TRBJ2-4; D possibly matches TRBD1 or TRBD2 (5 bases each). Germline V gives CDR1 SGHDT, CDR2 YYEEEE. The CDR3 extends over 16 amino acids. V shed 1 base and J shed 3 bases, with 14 bases lying between them. This CDR3 reads CASSLLGTKGKNIQYF. CDR3 nucleotide sequence: TGTGCCAGCAGCTTGTTAGGGACCAAGGGCAAAAACATTCAGTACTTC.

In this sample, this clonotype turned up a few times. This sequence joins TRBV7-9 and TRBJ2-7; maybe TRBD2 (5 bases). The CDR3 extends over 17 amino acids. Between the trimmed V and J ends, which lost 5 bases and 4 bases, there was a span of 24 bases. Per the germline V gene, CDR1 is SEHNR and CDR2 is FQNEAQ (reference sequence). The CDR3 is CASSNSERGPVGYEQYF. The DNA for the CDR3 is TGTGCCAGCAGCAACTCCGAACGGGGTCCAGTTGGATACGAGCAGTACTTC.

The V and J genes are TRBV29-1 and TRBJ1-1; tentatively, D is TRBD1 (6 bases). Germline V gene sequence: CDR1 SQVTM, CDR2 ANQGSEA. The CDR3 extends over 13 amino acids. Trimming left V 8 bases short and J 1 base short, with 14 bases between. The CDR3 DNA is TGCAGCTGCGGGGGCCAGGGGAACACTGAAGCTTTCTTT. The encoded protein is CSCGGQGNTEAFF. The full variable domain, with the rest looked up from reference TRBV29-1 and TRBJ1-1, is SAVISQKPSRDICQRGTSLTIQCQVDSQVTMMFWYRQQPGQSLTLIATANQGSEATYESGFVIDKFPISRPNLTFSTLTVSNMSPEDSSIYLCSCGGQGNTEAFFGQGTRLTVV.